Shown below are 11 T cell receptor beta chains from a single sample sequenced in a study of blood T cell repertoires in COVID-19. Clones were read by immunoSEQ multiplex PCR, and TCRdb kept only the in-frame ones, dropping some. The sample consists of about 120,000 clones, around 64% of them appearing once. The sequencing sample was made of peripheral blood. The receptors derive from a human donor with acute or convalescent COVID-19. The donor label of this sample is uncertain.

This clone was recorded a few times. V usage is TRBV24-1 and J usage is TRBJ2-6, with 7 bases that match TRBD2. Unmatched junction bases numbered 5, after V lost 2 bases and J lost 2 bases. This CDR3 has 17 amino acids. Germline V gene data show CDR1 as KGHDR and CDR2 as SFDVKD. For the CDR3, the DNA is TGTGCCACCAGTGATTCCGGGGCGGGGGCTGGGGCCAACGTCCTGACTTTC. Amino acids: CATSDSGAGAGANVLTF.

The chain carries TRBV2 and TRBJ2-7; TRBD2 agrees at 11 bases. V lost 5 bases and J lost 10; bases outside the gene matches: 7. Germline lookup yields CDR1 SNHLY and CDR2 FYNNEI. The CDR3 consists of 13 residues. CDR3 sequence reads: CASSQTGTSGQYF. In nucleotides, the CDR3 is TGTGCCAGCAGTCAAACCGGGACTAGCGGACAGTACTTC.

J is TRBJ2-4 and V is TRBV6-5; D call uncertain. The germline V gene has CDR1 MNHEY and CDR2 SVGAGI. V shed 5 bases and J shed 2 bases, with 7 bases lying between them. The CDR3 sequence is 13 residues long. The chain's CDR3 is CASSLRSKNIQYF. In DNA form, the CDR3 reads TGTGCCAGCAGTCTGCGATCCAAAAACATTCAGTACTTC.

V gene TRBV2 combines with J gene TRBJ1-1; tentatively, D is TRBD1 (6 bases). Germline loops: CDR1 SNHLY, CDR2 FYNNEI. The V gene lost 6 bases and the J gene lost 5 bases, with 16 bases spanning the gap. The CDR3 totals 14 residues. The CDR3 here is CASSLQTGGTEAFF. The DNA of the CDR3 is TGTGCCAGCAGCCTCCAGACAGGAGGTACTGAAGCTTTCTTT.

The chain is built from TRBV5-4 and TRBJ2-7; D unresolved. Trimming left V 4 bases short and J 5 bases short, with 10 bases between. The CDR3 totals 12 residues. Per the germline V gene, CDR1 is SGHNT and CDR2 is YYREEE (reference sequence). The CDR3 loop is CASSPPRHEQYV. For the CDR3, the DNA is TGTGCCAGCAGCCCTCCTAGGCACGAGCAGTACGTC.

This chain connects TRBV4-1 to TRBJ1-1; 7 bases map to TRBD1. Germline-derived CDR1 and CDR2 are MGHRA and YSYEKL. J lost 0 bases, V lost 4 bases, and 5 bases had no gene match. The CDR3 is 15 amino acids. The CDR3 coding sequence is TGCGCCAGCAGCCTTGGGACAGATTTGAACACTGAAGCTTTCTTT. Protein product: CASSLGTDLNTEAFF.

CDR3 sequence (DNA): TGTGCCAGCAGCGTGGGACTCCCTCCCCAGTACTTC. Protein sequence: CASSVGLPPQYF. The chain carries TRBV2 and TRBJ2-5; D is possibly TRBD2 (6 bases). Germline V gene data show CDR1 as SNHLY and CDR2 as FYNNEI. Trimming cost V 6 bases and J 9 bases, with 14 bases left between them. This CDR3 contains 12 residues.

This clone was picked up a small number of times. The chain carries TRBV10-2 and TRBJ1-1; the match to TRBD1 covers 7 bases. J lost 1 base, V lost 2 bases, and 7 bases had no gene match. This CDR3 contains 16 residues. Germline V gene sequence: CDR1 WSHSY, CDR2 SAAADI. CDR3 coding DNA: TGCGCCAGCAGTGAGCCAAGGACAGGTACGAACACTGAAGCTTTCTTT. Its protein is CASSEPRTGTNTEAFF.

This clone was recorded only once. The CDR3 is CASSPTLTGANVLTF. The CDR3 DNA follows: TGTGCCAGCAGCCCAACACTAACGGGGGCCAACGTCCTGACTTTC. V is TRBV7-3 and J is TRBJ2-6; no firm D call. Germline CDR1 reads SGHTA; CDR2 reads FQGTGA. With 5 bases removed from V and 4 bases from J, the gap between germline ends came to 12 bases. This CDR3 comprises 15 residues.

CDR3 bases: TGTGCCAGCTCACTCGGGACAGCGAACTATGGCTACACCTTC. It is translated as CASSLGTANYGYTF. The gene calls are TRBV18 and TRBJ1-2; TRBD1 agrees at 7 bases. The V gene end was trimmed by 4 bases and the J gene end by 2 bases; junction bases not matched to a gene: 4. The CDR3 has 14 amino acids. Germline CDR1 reads KGHSH; CDR2 reads LQKENI. Full variable domain (missing parts from reference TRBV18 and TRBJ1-2): NAGVMQNPRHLVRRRGQEARLRCSPMKGHSHVYWYRQLPEEGLKFMVYLQKENIIDESGMPKERFSAEFPKEGPSILRIQQVVRGDSAAYFCASSLGTANYGYTFGSGTRLTVV.

This chain links TRBV7-8 with TRBJ2-7; 9 bases line up with TRBD2. The CDR3 has 16 residues. The J segment lost 0 bases and the V segment lost 1 base, leaving 4 bases of the junction unmatched. The germline V gene has CDR1 SGHVS and CDR2 FQNEAQ. The CDR3: CASSLDLAGSSYEQYV. The DNA of the CDR3 is TGTGCCAGCAGCTTAGATCTAGCGGGGAGCTCCTACGAGCAGTACGTC.